Following are 5 T cell receptor beta chains from one sample sequenced in a study of cytomegalovirus exposure and HLA in healthy donors. Primers included in the PCR were 60 Vbeta and 13 Jbeta primers. Libraries were prepared by immunoSEQ multiplex PCR; TCRdb keeps only in-frame clonotypes and omits some of them. This table has 140,000 or so clones, 78% appearing once. Sequenced: PBMCs. The receptors were sampled from a female donor in good health and CMV-seronegative.

The chain links TRBV9 to TRBJ2-1; 10 nucleotides match TRBD1. The length of the CDR3 is 15 residues. Germline CDR1 is SGDLS and CDR2 is YYNGEE. V was clipped by 0 bases and J by 7 bases; unmatched bases: 4. Here the CDR3 reads CASSVGQGAANEQFF. The CDR3 nucleotides are TGTGCCAGCAGCGTAGGACAGGGGGCAGCGAATGAGCAGTTCTTC.

This chain uses TRBV4-1 with TRBJ1-5; D gene ambiguous. Germline V gives CDR1 MGHRA, CDR2 YSYEKL. The V end was cut by 3 bases, the J end by 5 bases, with 8 bases between. The CDR3 runs 13 residues. DNA for the CDR3: TGCGCCAGCAGCCAGGCGAGGGATCAGCCCCAGCATTTT. Amino acid sequence: CASSQARDQPQHF.

J is TRBJ1-5 and V is TRBV28, with D uncertain. The CDR3 runs to 14 residues. V gave up 3 bases and J gave up 6 bases, with 12 bases separating them. Germline V gives CDR1 MDHEN, CDR2 SYDVKM. In DNA, the CDR3 is TGTGCCAGCAGTTTCCGACTTGAGGGTCAGCCCCAGCATTTT. Translated, it gives CASSFRLEGQPQHF. The full variable domain, completed using reference TRBV28 and TRBJ1-5, is DVKVTQSSRYLVKRTGEKVFLECVQDMDHENMFWYRQDPGLGLRLIYFSYDVKMKEKGDIPEGYSVSREKKERFSLILESASTNQTSMYLCASSFRLEGQPQHFGDGTRLSIL.

V usage is TRBV9 and J usage is TRBJ1-3, with 7 bases that match TRBD1. Trimming took 3 bases from V and 4 from J; bases not matched to a gene: 10. CDR3 length equals 16 residues. Germline-derived CDR1 and CDR2 are SGDLS and YYNGEE. The CDR3 DNA reads TGTGCCAGCAGCGCGACAGGGTTAAATTCGGGAAACACCATATATTTT. Its translation is CASSATGLNSGNTIYF.

The chain couples TRBV5-8 to TRBJ1-5; 7 nucleotides match TRBD1. There are 15 residues in the CDR3. Germline V lookup: CDR1 SGHTS, CDR2 YDEGEE. Germline trimming cut 4 bases from V and 3 bases from J; bases unmatched to any gene: 7. The CDR3 DNA reads TGTGCCAGCAGCGGAGGGACAGTTACCAATCAGCCCCAGCATTTT. Amino acids: CASSGGTVTNQPQHF.